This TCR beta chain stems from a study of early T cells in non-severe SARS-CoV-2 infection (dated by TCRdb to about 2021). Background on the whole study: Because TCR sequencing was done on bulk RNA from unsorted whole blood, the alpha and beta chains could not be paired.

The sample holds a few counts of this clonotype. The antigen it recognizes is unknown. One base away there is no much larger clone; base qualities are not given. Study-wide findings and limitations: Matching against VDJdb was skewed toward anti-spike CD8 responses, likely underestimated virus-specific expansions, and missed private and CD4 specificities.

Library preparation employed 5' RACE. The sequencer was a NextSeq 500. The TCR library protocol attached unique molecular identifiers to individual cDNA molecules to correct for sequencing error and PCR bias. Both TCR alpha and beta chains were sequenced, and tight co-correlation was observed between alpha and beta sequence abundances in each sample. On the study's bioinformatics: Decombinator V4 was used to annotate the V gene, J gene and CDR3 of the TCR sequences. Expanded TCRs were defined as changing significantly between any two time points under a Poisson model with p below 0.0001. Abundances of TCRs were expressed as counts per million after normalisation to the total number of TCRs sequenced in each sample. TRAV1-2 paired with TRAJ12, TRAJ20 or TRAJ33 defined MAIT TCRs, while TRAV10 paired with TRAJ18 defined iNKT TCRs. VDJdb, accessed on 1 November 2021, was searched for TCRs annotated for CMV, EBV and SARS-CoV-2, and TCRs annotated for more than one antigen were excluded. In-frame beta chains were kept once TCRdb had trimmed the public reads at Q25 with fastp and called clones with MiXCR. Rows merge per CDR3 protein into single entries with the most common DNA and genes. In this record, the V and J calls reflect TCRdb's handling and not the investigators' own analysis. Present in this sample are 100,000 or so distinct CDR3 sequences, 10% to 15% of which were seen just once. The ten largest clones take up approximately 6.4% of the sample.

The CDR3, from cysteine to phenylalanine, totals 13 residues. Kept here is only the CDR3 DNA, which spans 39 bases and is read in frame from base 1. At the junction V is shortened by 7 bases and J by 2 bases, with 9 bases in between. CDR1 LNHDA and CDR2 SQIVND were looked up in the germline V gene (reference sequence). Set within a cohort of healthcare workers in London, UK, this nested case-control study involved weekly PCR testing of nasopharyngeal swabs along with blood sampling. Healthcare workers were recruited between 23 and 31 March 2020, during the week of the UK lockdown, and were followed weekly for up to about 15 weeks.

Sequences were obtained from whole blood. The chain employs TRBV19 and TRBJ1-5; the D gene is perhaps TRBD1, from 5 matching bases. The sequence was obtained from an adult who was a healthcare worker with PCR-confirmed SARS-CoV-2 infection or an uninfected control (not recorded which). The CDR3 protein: CASMGRGNQPQHF. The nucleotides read TGTGCCAGTATGGGCAGGGGCAATCAGCCCCAGCATTTT.